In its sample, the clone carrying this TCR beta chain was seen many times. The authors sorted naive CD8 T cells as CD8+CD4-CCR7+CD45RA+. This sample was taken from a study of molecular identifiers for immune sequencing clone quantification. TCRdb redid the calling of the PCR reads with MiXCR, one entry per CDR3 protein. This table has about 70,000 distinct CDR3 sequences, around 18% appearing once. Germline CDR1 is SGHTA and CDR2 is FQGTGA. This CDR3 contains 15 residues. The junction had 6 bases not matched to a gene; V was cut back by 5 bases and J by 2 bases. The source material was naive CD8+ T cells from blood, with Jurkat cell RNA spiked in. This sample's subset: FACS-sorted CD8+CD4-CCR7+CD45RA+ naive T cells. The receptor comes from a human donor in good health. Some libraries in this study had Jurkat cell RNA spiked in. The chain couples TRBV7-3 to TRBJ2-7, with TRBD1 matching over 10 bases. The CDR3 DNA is TGTGCCAGCAGCAAAAGTGGGACAGGGGCCTACGAGCAGTACTTC. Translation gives CASSKSGTGAYEQYF.